These T cell receptor beta chains were read from a single sample in a study of early T cells in non-severe SARS-CoV-2 infection. In TCRdb, the 5' RACE reads were re-called with MiXCR into one record per CDR3 protein. The repertoire has tens of thousands of distinct CDR3 sequences, around 13% of them found once; the top ten carry approximately 6%. The source material was whole blood. The source is an adult who was a healthcare worker with PCR-confirmed SARS-CoV-2 infection or an uninfected control (not recorded which). CDR3s include the opening cysteine and the closing phenylalanine or tryptophan. The D gene is left open where the match is weak. Clone size is stated in some rows and not others, as once, few, many or a class when expanded.

CDR3 protein	CDR3 DNA	J gene	clone size	D gene	V gene
CASSEAGDYGDTIYF	TGTGCCAGCAGTGAAGCGGGGGATTACGGTGACACCATATATTTT	TRBJ1-3	many	NA	TRBV6-1
CASNEGRRGSPLHF	TGTGCCAGCAATGAGGGTCGTAGAGGTTCACCCCTCCACTTT	TRBJ1-6	NA	NA	TRBV28
CSARDPWRYTDNEQFF	TGCAGTGCTAGAGATCCATGGCGTTATACCGACAATGAGCAGTTCTTC	TRBJ2-1	many	NA	TRBV20-1
CASSGGDSTLQETQYF	TGTGCCAGCAGCGGAGGGGACTCAACATTACAAGAGACCCAGTACTTC	TRBJ2-5	NA	NA	TRBV9
CASSFGGDTQYF	TGTGCCAGCAGCTTCGGAGGAGATACGCAGTATTTT	TRBJ2-3	few	NA	TRBV7-3
CASRSLNEQFF	TGTGCCAGCCGTTCTTTGAATGAGCAGTTCTTC	TRBJ2-1	many	NA	TRBV7-2
CASSDQGFGSEAFF	TGTGCCAGCAGTGATCAGGGGTTCGGGTCGGAAGCTTTCTTT	TRBJ1-1	few	NA	TRBV25-1
CASSLSGTGNGNTIYF	TGTGCCAGCAGTTTATCGGGGACAGGGAATGGAAACACCATATATTTT	TRBJ1-3	many	TRBD1	TRBV28
CSATGVRIGELFF	TGCAGCGCCACAGGGGTTAGGATCGGGGAGCTGTTTTTT	TRBJ2-2	NA	TRBD1	TRBV29-1
CATSRHDRVDQPQHF	TGTGCCACCAGCAGACATGACAGGGTGGATCAGCCCCAGCATTTT	TRBJ1-5	many	TRBD1	TRBV15
CASSPTSGRNIQYF	TGTGCCAGCAGCCCGACTAGCGGGAGAAACATTCAGTACTTC	TRBJ2-4	NA	TRBD2	TRBV7-9
CASSQGLSYEQYF	TGTGCCAGTTCACAGGGGCTCTCCTACGAGCAGTACTTC	TRBJ2-7	few	TRBD1	TRBV7-9
CSVEDGLVTGEQYF	TGCAGCGTTGAAGATGGACTAGTCACCGGCGAGCAGTACTTC	TRBJ2-7	NA	TRBD2	TRBV29-1
CASSPYQDEQYF	TGTGCCAGCTCACCCTATCAAGACGAGCAGTACTTC	TRBJ2-7	many	NA	TRBV18
CASSRGLANEQFF	TGTGCCAGCAGCCGGGGACTAGCGAATGAGCAGTTCTTC	TRBJ2-1	NA	TRBD2	TRBV5-6
CASSLQGHSPLHF	TGTGCCAGCAGTCTACAGGGACATTCACCCCTCCACTTT	TRBJ1-6	few	NA	TRBV9
CASSLSVGSGANVLTF	TGTGCCAGCAGCTTGAGCGTGGGGTCTGGGGCCAACGTCCTGACTTTC	TRBJ2-6	few	NA	TRBV11-2
CASSSNWGGREDTQYF	TGTGCCAGCAGCTCAAATTGGGGGGGGCGAGAAGATACGCAGTATTTT	TRBJ2-3	many	NA	TRBV3-1
CASSQPTGNEKLFF	TGTGCCAGCAGCCAACCGACGGGGAATGAAAAACTGTTTTTT	TRBJ1-4	many	NA	TRBV4-2
CAWSHRDLGPQPQHF	TGTGCCTGGAGCCACAGGGACCTTGGACCTCAGCCCCAGCATTTT	TRBJ1-5	many	NA	TRBV30
CSVYLAGEQFF	TGCAGCGTCTACTTGGCGGGCGAGCAGTTCTTC	TRBJ2-1	NA	NA	TRBV29-1
CASSLRKQGEAFF	TGTGCCAGCAGCTTAAGGAAACAGGGTGAAGCTTTCTTT	TRBJ1-1	many	NA	TRBV7-9
CASSQDRPYEQYF	TGTGCCAGCAGCCAAGACAGGCCCTACGAGCAGTACTTC	TRBJ2-7	few	NA	TRBV7-9
CASSYSASGIETDTQYF	TGTGCCAGCAGTTACTCCGCCAGCGGGATAGAAACAGATACGCAGTATTTT	TRBJ2-3	many	TRBD2	TRBV6-5
CASSSAGGDTQYF	TGTGCCAGCAGCTCGGCCGGGGGGGATACGCAGTATTTT	TRBJ2-3	few	TRBD2	TRBV11-2
CASSIDRGKRPYEQYF	TGTGCCAGTAGTATCGACAGGGGGAAGAGGCCCTACGAGCAGTACTTC	TRBJ2-7	few	TRBD1	TRBV19
CASSADGGSSMSYTF	TGCGCCAGCAGCGCCGACGGAGGATCGTCTATGAGCTACACCTTC	TRBJ1-2	NA	NA	TRBV5-1
CASSPGRDSAFYEQYF	TGTGCCAGCAGCCCCGGCCGGGACAGCGCTTTTTACGAGCAGTACTTC	TRBJ2-7	few	TRBD1	TRBV11-2
CSVEWDSYNEQFF	TGCAGCGTCGAATGGGACAGCTACAATGAGCAGTTCTTC	TRBJ2-1	few	TRBD1	TRBV29-1
CASSYRLVSWELFF	TGTGCCAGCAGTTACAGACTGGTTTCTTGGGAGCTGTTTTTT	TRBJ2-2	many	NA	TRBV6-5
CASSSGGQQPQHF	TGTGCCAGCAGTTCAGGGGGCCAGCAGCCCCAGCATTTT	TRBJ1-5	NA	NA	TRBV21-1
CSARGRQAQETQYF	TGCAGTGCTAGGGGGAGACAGGCACAAGAGACCCAGTACTTC	TRBJ2-5	few	NA	TRBV20-1
CATSDLRTGDEQFF	TGTGCCACCAGTGATTTGCGGACAGGGGACGAGCAGTTCTTC	TRBJ2-1	many	TRBD1	TRBV24-1
CASSDRSTDTQYF	TGTGCCAGCAGTGACAGGAGCACAGATACGCAGTATTTT	TRBJ2-3	NA	NA	TRBV2
CASRGASRKDEQFF	TGTGCCAGCAGAGGGGCTAGCCGGAAGGATGAGCAGTTCTTC	TRBJ2-1	many	NA	TRBV6-6
CASSPTGGGPTDTQYF	TGTGCCAGCAGCCCGACTGGCGGGGGGCCAACAGATACGCAGTATTTT	TRBJ2-3	few	TRBD2	TRBV7-2
CATSGPYSGRNEQFF	TGTGCCACCAGTGGCCCGTACTCAGGGAGGAATGAGCAGTTCTTC	TRBJ2-1	NA	NA	TRBV24-1
CASSLSPGLAVTDTQYF	TGTGCCAGCAGCTTATCCCCGGGACTAGCGGTCACAGATACGCAGTATTTT	TRBJ2-3	many	TRBD2	TRBV7-9
CATRPTRQGLDTEAFF	TGCGCCACCAGACCCACCAGACAGGGTTTGGACACTGAAGCTTTCTTT	TRBJ1-1	many	TRBD1	TRBV4-1
CASSLRTGRMNTEAFF	TGTGCCAGCTCACTGAGGACAGGGCGAATGAACACTGAAGCTTTCTTT	TRBJ1-1	few	TRBD1	TRBV18
CATWDRNTEAFF	TGTGCCACCTGGGACAGGAACACTGAAGCTTTCTTT	TRBJ1-1	many	TRBD1	TRBV12-3/TRBV12-4
CASGRTNFEAFF	TGTGCTAGTGGTCGGACGAACTTTGAAGCTTTCTTT	TRBJ1-1	few	NA	TRBV12-5
CASSPRDTDTQYF	TGTGCCAGCTCACCACGGGACACAGATACGCAGTATTTT	TRBJ2-3	NA	NA	TRBV18
CASSFWGRRGEAFF	TGTGCCAGCAGTTTTTGGGGGCGTCGGGGAGAAGCTTTCTTT	TRBJ1-1	many	NA	TRBV12-3/TRBV12-4
CASAKTGLGQPQHF	TGTGCCAGCGCCAAGACGGGTTTGGGTCAGCCCCAGCATTTT	TRBJ1-5	few	NA	TRBV28
CASSLASGLAQETQYF	TGTGCCAGCAGCTTGGCCTCTGGACTAGCACAAGAGACCCAGTACTTC	TRBJ2-5	NA	TRBD2	TRBV5-4
CASSLGLAGVETQYF	TGCGCCAGCAGCTTGGGACTAGCGGGAGTAGAGACCCAGTACTTC	TRBJ2-5	few	TRBD2	TRBV5-1
CSAFETGKGLRSSPLHF	TGCAGTGCTTTCGAAACTGGGAAAGGGTTACGATCATCACCCCTCCACTTT	TRBJ1-6	many	NA	TRBV20-1
CSASTPGTISNQPQHF	TGCAGTGCTAGCACCCCCGGGACAATTAGCAATCAGCCCCAGCATTTT	TRBJ1-5	NA	NA	TRBV20-1
CAIGQGEETQYF	TGTGCCATTGGACAGGGGGAAGAGACCCAGTACTTC	TRBJ2-5	few	TRBD1	TRBV5-4
CASSLGGGLSYNEQFF	TGCGCCAGCAGCTTGGGCGGGGGGCTCTCCTACAATGAGCAGTTCTTC	TRBJ2-1	few	TRBD2	TRBV5-1
CASSLGGANYGYTF	TGCGCCAGCAGCTTGGGAGGAGCTAACTATGGCTACACCTTC	TRBJ1-2	many	NA	TRBV5-1
CASSQGLAARYEQFF	TGTGCCAGCAGCCAGGGACTAGCGGCAAGGTATGAGCAGTTCTTC	TRBJ2-1	NA	TRBD2	TRBV7-8
CATSGGQGSNTGELFF	TGTGCCACCAGTGGGGGACAGGGTTCGAACACCGGGGAGCTGTTTTTT	TRBJ2-2	many	TRBD1	TRBV24-1
CASSLRAEAFF	TGTGCCAGCAGTCTAAGGGCTGAAGCTTTCTTT	TRBJ1-1	few	NA	TRBV28
CASSQDGGFGKNIQYF	TGTGCCAGCAGCCAAGATGGCGGGTTTGGCAAAAACATTCAGTACTTC	TRBJ2-4	few	NA	TRBV3-1
CASSEGLEANEQFF	TGTGCCAGCAGTGAGGGACTAGAGGCCAATGAGCAGTTCTTC	TRBJ2-1	many	TRBD2	TRBV6-4
CASSLGQYYGYTF	TGTGCCAGCAGTTTGGGACAGTACTATGGCTACACCTTC	TRBJ1-2	few	TRBD1	TRBV2
CSVRTNTEAFF	TGCAGCGTACGGACGAACACTGAAGCTTTCTTT	TRBJ1-1	NA	NA	TRBV29-1